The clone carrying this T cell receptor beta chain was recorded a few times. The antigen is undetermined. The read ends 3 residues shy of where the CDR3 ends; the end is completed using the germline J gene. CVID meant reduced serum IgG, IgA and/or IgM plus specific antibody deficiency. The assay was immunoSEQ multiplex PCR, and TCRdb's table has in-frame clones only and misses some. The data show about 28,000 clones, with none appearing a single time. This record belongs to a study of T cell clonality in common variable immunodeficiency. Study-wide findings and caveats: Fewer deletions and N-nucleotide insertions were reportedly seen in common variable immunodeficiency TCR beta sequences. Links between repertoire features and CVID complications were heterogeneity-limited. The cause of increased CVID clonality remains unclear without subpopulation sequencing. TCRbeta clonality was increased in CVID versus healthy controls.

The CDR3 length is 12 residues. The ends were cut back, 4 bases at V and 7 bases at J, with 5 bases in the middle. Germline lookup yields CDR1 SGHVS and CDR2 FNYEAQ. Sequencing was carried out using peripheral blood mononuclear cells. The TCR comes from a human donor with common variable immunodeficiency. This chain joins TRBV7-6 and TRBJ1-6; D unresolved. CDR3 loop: CASSSVNSPLHF. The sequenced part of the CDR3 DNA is TGTGCCAGCAGCTCGGTAAATTCACCC.